Below, 6 T cell receptor beta chains from the same sample are listed, as sequenced in a study of CD8 T cells in Susac syndrome. Reverse transcription of roughly 0.5 to 1 ug RNA used random hexamers. Each CDR3 protein gets one entry after TCRdb re-called the immunoSEQ multiplex PCR reads with MiXCR. The sample comprises 150,000 to 200,000 distinct CDR3 sequences, approximately 90% of which are singletons, and around 0.087% rests with the top ten. The sequenced sample consisted of CD4+ T cells from PBMCs. These TCRs come from a human donor in good health.

This clonotype came up a few times. The gene calls are TRBV7-2 and TRBJ2-1; 9 nucleotides match TRBD2. V lost 3 bases, J lost 2 bases, and 11 bases stayed unmatched. Germline loops: CDR1 SGHTA, CDR2 FQGNSA. The CDR3 consists of 18 residues. CDR3 sequence: CASSFDPAGLAPYNEQFF. In DNA, the CDR3 is TGTGCCAGCAGCTTCGACCCCGCCGGACTAGCGCCCTACAATGAGCAGTTCTTC.

This sequence joins TRBV28 and TRBJ1-4; D not resolved. Germline CDR1 reads MDHEN; CDR2 reads SYDVKM. The CDR3 is made up of 13 amino acids. V dropped 6 bases and J dropped 7 bases, with 12 bases sitting between them. CDR3 coding DNA: TGTGCCAGCAGACGGGTAGTTATTGAAAAACTGTTTTTT. This gives the protein CASRRVVIEKLFF.

This rearrangement joins TRBV20-1 to TRBJ1-1; TRBD1 is a possible D gene (6 bases). CDR3 length equals 16 residues. Trimming removed 6 bases at V and 1 base at J, with 21 bases between. Per the germline V gene, CDR1 is DFQATT and CDR2 is SNEGSKA (reference sequence). CDR3 sequence (DNA): TGCAGTGCGGACAGCCTTTACAGGGAGTGGAACACTGAAGCTTTCTTT. This translates into CSADSLYREWNTEAFF.

This clonotype was seen only once. The chain carries TRBV19 and TRBJ1-1; 12 bases line up with TRBD1. From germline, CDR1 is LNHDA and CDR2 SQIVND (reference sequence). J lost 9 bases, V lost 0 bases, and 8 bases had no gene match. This CDR3 contains 16 residues. Here the CDR3 reads CASSIERGRDRGQAFF. For the CDR3, the DNA is TGTGCCAGTAGTATAGAAAGGGGTCGGGACAGGGGGCAAGCTTTCTTT.

V gene TRBV19 combines with J gene TRBJ1-2; the match to TRBD1 covers 8 bases. The CDR3 totals 13 residues. The V segment lost 10 bases and the J segment 4 bases; nucleotides outside the gene matches: 8. Germline V gene sequence: CDR1 LNHDA, CDR2 SQIVND (reference sequence). The CDR3 loop is CAISSGTGYGYTF. As DNA, the CDR3 is TGTGCCATCTCTTCCGGGACAGGCTATGGCTACACCTTC.

The count of this clonotype is one. The genes are TRBV6-2 or TRBV6-3 and TRBJ1-2, with D possibly being TRBD1 (5 bases). Germline V CDR1 and CDR2: MNHEY, SVGEGT. CDR3 length: 11 residues. Trimming pared 5 bases from V and 9 bases from J, leaving 10 bases between. The CDR3 bases are TGTGCCAGCAGTCCGGGGGTTCGCTACACCTTC. This sequence encodes CASSPGVRYTF.